This T cell receptor beta chain was identified during a study of cytomegalovirus exposure and HLA in healthy donors (dated by TCRdb to 2016 to 2017). About the full investigation: According to an earlier analysis of 587 of the donors, about 190 million T cells yielded roughly 110 million unique TCR beta sequences and around 300 Gb of sequence data. An early release that covered more than 550 HLA-typed donors contained around 330 gigabases of sequencing data and about 84 million unique TCR sequences. Among the approximately 400 genotyped donors, approximately 81% belonged to the genetic ancestry cluster associated with self-reported Caucasian donors. The aim of the study was to test whether cataloging public T cell receptors could identify signatures of past pathogen exposure. The T cell repertoires of 670 or so subjects were profiled by immunosequencing and related to cytomegalovirus serostatus. In addition to the first cohort of roughly 670 subjects, a separate validation cohort of approximately 130 different subjects was used. To predict cytomegalovirus infection status, the study combined high-throughput TCR immunosequencing, statistical association of individual TCRs with disease status, and machine learning. A later analysis re-analyzed previously published TCR beta repertoires from 650 to 800 donors and added high-resolution HLA genotyping to study TCR occurrence patterns. The later analysis used no new phenotypic data to find candidate immune exposures, relying instead on TCR beta sequences and their occurrence across donors. In an earlier analysis of 500 to 650 of the donors, high-throughput TCR beta sequencing was used to judge whether each TCR beta V gene segment behaved as functional or pseudogenic. Donor age, sex, ethnicity and CMV serostatus were collected together with the repertoire data. In a later genetic analysis, genome-wide SNP genotypes for about 60% of the 666 donors were used, and that subset was treated as a discovery cohort. Every discovery cohort repertoire had been produced on one sequencing platform. Class I and class II HLA loci were covered by the typing at four-digit resolution. Typing coverage differed by locus: A, B, C, DRB1 and DQB1 were typed in roughly 620-630 donors, DQA1 in about 550, DPA1 in roughly 590, and DPB1 in 472. Because of strong linkage in the cohort, five DR-DQ haplotypes were treated as single units for association and clustering. On average, roughly 250,000 unique TCR beta nucleotide sequences were sequenced per donor among 398 genotyped donors of the cohort, with roughly 18% of those sequences being non-productive. Overall study results and their limits: Across donors, most TCR sequences were observed very rarely, whereas some public TCRs were present in many individuals. In an earlier analysis of 587 of the donors, most TCR beta V segments appeared in productive rearrangements about 87% or about 30% of the time, broadly matching IMGT annotations. The only immune exposure information available for the cohort was CMV serostatus. Because counts were too low, roughly 18 rarely observed V segments, including chromosome 9 orphons, were left out of the earlier analysis of 500 to 750 of the donors. HLA typing was unavailable for some donors at each locus, so association tests used only the typed subset. The classifier was reported to diagnose cytomegalovirus status with high specificity and sensitivity in both the original and validation cohorts. At a false discovery rate of 0.05, a later analysis linked about 17,000 TCR beta sequences to specific HLA alleles. Compared with the approximately 670-donor mean, donors in an Asian-associated ancestry cluster had fewer N-insertions in productive TCRs, according to a later genetic analysis. A cluster of highly shared sequence variants was judged likely to be a technical artifact of the sequencing pipeline. A later analysis found that HLA-associated TCR beta chains were more clonally expanded and had lower generation probabilities than equally common non-associated chains. Linkage disequilibrium might explain the correlated functional status among segregating V segments, but an unknown experimental factor could not be excluded. Several of the top co-occurrence clusters appeared to be linked to parvovirus B19, influenza, CMV and Epstein-Barr virus, according to a later analysis. Because the 87-base-pair reads could not distinguish some IMGT-functional V segments, including TRBV6-2 and TRBV6-3, those segments were excluded. According to a later analysis, TCR association rates differed among HLA loci, with DRB1 alleles showing the most associated TCRs and HLA-C alleles showing the fewest. The presence/absence analyses assumed that sequencing depth was roughly uniform across donors, and that assumption may not be true. When HLA alleles, especially DR and DQ, strongly co-occurred, attributing TCR associations to individual alleles was difficult. In vitro tests confirmed that a few of the cytomegalovirus-associated TCR beta chains recognize cytomegalovirus antigens. V-gene and J-gene trimming of TCR beta chains was associated with a missense DCLRE1C variant in a later genetic analysis, and the association was replicated in an independent cohort. A further reported finding was that TCR beta sequences accurately predicted the HLA-A and HLA-B alleles for most subjects in the first cohort. The study listed 164 TCR beta chains as associated with cytomegalovirus. Only TCR beta chains were sequenced in this cohort, and the absence of alpha or paired-chain data limited detectable features. According to the authors, the approach could potentially be generalized to other disease states and immunological phenotypes. According to a later analysis, most CMV-associated TCR beta chains appeared to be HLA-restricted, and the HLA associations seemed to be driven largely by CMV exposure.

On this clone itself: The clone's antigen remains unknown. Base qualities are not provided; no much larger clone lies one nucleotide away.

V and J are trimmed by 0 bases and 2 bases, and the gene matches miss 7 bases of the junction. Based on the germline V gene, the CDR1 and CDR2 sequences are LGHNA and YSLEER. Its CDR3 holds 17 amino acids, cysteine through phenylalanine. The retained sequence is limited to the CDR3, 51 bases, with the frame set at the first base. In total, approximately 690 healthy bone marrow donors made up the cohort. All cohort members were sampled while nominally healthy, although unrecorded immune exposures were likely present. The donor tested CMV seronegative and was one of the 352 seronegative cohort members. A peripheral blood sample was collected from each donor, and TCR beta sequencing was performed on peripheral blood mononuclear cells. Genomic DNA was extracted from the blood cell samples with the Qiagen DNeasy Blood Extraction Kit. The library relied on the immunoSEQ multiplex PCR assay. A mixture of 60 forward primers for TCR Vbeta segments and 13 reverse primers for TCR Jbeta segments was used in the multiplex PCR. The CDR3 region of rearranged TCR beta genes was amplified from genomic DNA by a multiplex PCR assay. The Illumina HiSeq System was used to sequence the amplified TCR beta libraries as 87-base-pair reads. The published analysis was carried out like this. A later analysis tallied 75 million to 95 million unique TCR beta chains across the 666 repertoires, and about 12 million of those chains were shared by two or more donors. Raw reads were error-corrected and collapsed into unique sequences by a nearest-neighbor algorithm in which closely related sequences were merged to remove PCR and sequencing errors. V, D and J gene segments were assigned by aligning CDR3 sequences to IMGT reference sequences. For a sequence to be retained, a match of at least six nucleotides was required to both a V gene segment and a J gene segment. Rearrangements were called productive when the CDR3 lacked stop codons and stayed in frame with V and J; all others were non-productive. CDR3 was defined according to IMGT convention as the region running from the second conserved V-encoded cysteine to the conserved J-encoded phenylalanine. In an earlier analysis of approximately 500 of the donors, sequences lacking an unambiguous match to a single V gene segment were excluded. In an earlier analysis of several hundred of the donors, a V segment was called functional when productive rearrangements were above 56.7%, and segregating when the standard deviation between donors exceeded 5%. A statistical classification framework was built to diagnose cytomegalovirus status from the catalog of TCR beta chain sequences. In a later analysis, V and J genes were assigned by comparing TCR nucleotide sequences against IMGT/GENE-DB human TR gene sequences. Using the TCRdist pipeline, a later analysis assigned CDR3 sequences along with most-parsimonious VDJ recombination scenarios. In a later analysis, each TCR beta chain was defined by its CDR3 amino acid sequence together with its V-gene family, and reads lacking a unique V-gene family were excluded. A later analysis removed roughly 590 highly shared, low-generation-probability nucleotide sequences to deal with suspected cross-contamination and a sequencing artifact. In a later analysis, a clonal expansion index for each public chain was calculated from normalized within-repertoire ranks of inferred template counts. In a later analysis, generation probabilities were computed using a VDJ recombination model fitted to out-of-frame rearrangements, and the results were checked against IGoR. Hypergeometric tests were used in a later analysis to score TCR-TCR, TCR-HLA and TCR-CMV co-occurrence, with a repertoire-size bias correction applied to the TCR pairs. False discovery rates were estimated in a later analysis by permuting HLA or CMV assignments 20 times. In a later analysis, co-occurring TCRs were grouped with DBSCAN, and TCRdist sequence similarity was added when clustering was performed within HLA-allele-positive subsets. Repertoires with fewer than 30,000 or more than 120,000 public chains, plus five repertoires with anomalous nucleotide sharing, were excluded from co-occurrence clustering. Imported from immuneACCESS, the table was reduced by TCRdb to in-frame sequences with V and J called. These copies leave out some clones; in studies compared against another copy, an unresolved V gene accounts for under half, and the cause of the remainder is not known. V, J and clone size derive from that table, while D and trimming were established from the DNA sequence. The sample table contains under 150,000 clones; only one count was recorded for approximately 80% of them. The ten top clones hold approximately 3% of the sample.

The sample was PBMCs. The chain links TRBV4-3 with TRBJ2-1; 7 central nucleotides agree with TRBD2. The TCR comes from a boy younger than 10 in good health and CMV-seronegative. The bases are TGCGCCAGCAGCCAAGACCCCTCGGCGGGAGCCTACAATGAGCAGTTCTTC. This encodes CASSQDPSAGAYNEQFF.